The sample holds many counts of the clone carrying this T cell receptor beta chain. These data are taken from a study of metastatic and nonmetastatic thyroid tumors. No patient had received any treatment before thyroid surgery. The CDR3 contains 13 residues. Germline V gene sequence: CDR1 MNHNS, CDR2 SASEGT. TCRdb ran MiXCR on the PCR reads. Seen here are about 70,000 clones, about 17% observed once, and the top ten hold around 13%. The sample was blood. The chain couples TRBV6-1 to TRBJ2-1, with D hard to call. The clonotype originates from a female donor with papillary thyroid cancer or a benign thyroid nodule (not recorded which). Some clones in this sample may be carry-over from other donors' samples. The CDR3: CGSRVHRLSEQFF. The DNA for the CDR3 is TGTGGAAGCCGGGTCCATCGGCTTTCGGAGCAGTTCTTC.